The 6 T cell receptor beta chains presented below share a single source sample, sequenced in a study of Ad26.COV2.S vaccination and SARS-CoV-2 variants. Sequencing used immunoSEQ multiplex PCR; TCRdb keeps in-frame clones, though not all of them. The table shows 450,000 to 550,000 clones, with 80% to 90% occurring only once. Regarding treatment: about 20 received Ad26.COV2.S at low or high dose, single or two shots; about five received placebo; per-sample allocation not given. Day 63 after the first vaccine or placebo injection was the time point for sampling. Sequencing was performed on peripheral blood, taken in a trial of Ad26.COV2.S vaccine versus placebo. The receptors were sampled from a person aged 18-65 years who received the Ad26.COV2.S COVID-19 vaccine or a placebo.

The CDR3 spells CASSPSSGNTIYF. In DNA form, the CDR3 reads TGTGCCAGCAGCCCGAGCTCTGGAAACACCATATATTTT. The genes are TRBV5-6 and TRBJ1-3; D is undetermined. With 4 bases removed from V and 0 bases from J, the gap between germline ends came to 5 bases. The CDR3 has 13 residues. Germline V gene data show CDR1 as SGHDT and CDR2 as YYEEEE. The entire variable domain, with the rest obtained from reference TRBV5-6 and TRBJ1-3, is as follows: DAGVTQSPTHLIKTRGQQVTLRCSPKSGHDTVSWYQQALGQGPQFIFQYYEEEERQRGNFPDRFSGHQFPNYSSELNVNALLLGDSALYLCASSPSSGNTIYFGEGSWLTVV.

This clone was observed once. The CDR3 region is CASSLFAGNAEAFF. The CDR3 DNA sequence: TGTGCCAGCAGTTTATTCGCTGGTAACGCTGAAGCTTTCTTT. The V call is TRBV27, the J call TRBJ1-1; D is uncertain. Trimming stripped 1 base from V and 6 bases from J, with 12 bases between. The CDR3 covers 14 residues. Germline CDR1 MNHEY, CDR2 SMNVEV (reference sequence).

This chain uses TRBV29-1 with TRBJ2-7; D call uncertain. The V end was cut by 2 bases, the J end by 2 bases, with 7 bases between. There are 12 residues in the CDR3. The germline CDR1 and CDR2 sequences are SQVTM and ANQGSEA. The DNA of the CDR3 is TGCAGCGTTGAATTACACCCCTACGAGCAGTACTTC. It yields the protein CSVELHPYEQYF.

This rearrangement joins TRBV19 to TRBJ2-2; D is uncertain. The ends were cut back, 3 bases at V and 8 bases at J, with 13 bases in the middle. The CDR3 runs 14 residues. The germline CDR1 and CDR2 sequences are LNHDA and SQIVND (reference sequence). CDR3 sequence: CASSIELGFGELFF. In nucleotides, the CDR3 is TGTGCCAGTAGTATCGAGTTGGGGTTTGGGGAGCTGTTTTTT.

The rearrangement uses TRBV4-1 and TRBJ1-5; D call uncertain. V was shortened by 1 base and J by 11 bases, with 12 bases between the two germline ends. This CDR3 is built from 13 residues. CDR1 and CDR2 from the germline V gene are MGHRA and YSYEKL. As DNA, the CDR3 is TGCGCCAGCAGCCAAGTCGAGGGTCTGGCCCAGCATTTT. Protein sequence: CASSQVEGLAQHF.

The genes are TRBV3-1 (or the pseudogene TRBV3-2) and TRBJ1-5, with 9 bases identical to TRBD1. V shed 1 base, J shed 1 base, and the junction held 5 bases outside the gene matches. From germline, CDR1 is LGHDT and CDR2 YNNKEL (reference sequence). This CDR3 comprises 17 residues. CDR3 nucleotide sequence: TGTGCCAGCAGCCAAGGTGGACAGGGGTTCAGCAATCAGCCCCAGCATTTT. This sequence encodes CASSQGGQGFSNQPQHF.